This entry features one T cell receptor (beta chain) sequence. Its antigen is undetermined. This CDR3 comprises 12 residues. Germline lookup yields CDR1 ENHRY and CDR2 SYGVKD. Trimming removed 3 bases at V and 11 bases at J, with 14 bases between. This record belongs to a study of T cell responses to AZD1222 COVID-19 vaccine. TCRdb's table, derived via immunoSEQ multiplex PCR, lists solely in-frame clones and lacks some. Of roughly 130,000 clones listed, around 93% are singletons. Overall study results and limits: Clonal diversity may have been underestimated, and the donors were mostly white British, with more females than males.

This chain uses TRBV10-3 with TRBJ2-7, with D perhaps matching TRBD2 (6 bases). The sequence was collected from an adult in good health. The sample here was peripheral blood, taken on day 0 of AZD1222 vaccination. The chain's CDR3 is CAISDGTPKEYF. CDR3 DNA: TGTGCCATCAGTGATGGGACTCCCAAAGAGTACTTC.